This T cell receptor beta chain was sequenced for a study of T cell therapy after organ transplantation. Study details: Expansion used a peptide pool of 30 HLA class I and II CMV epitopes. Up to 6 doses were given at 2-week intervals.

Points from the study as a whole: Post-therapy reconstitution appeared to include transferred and endogenous clonotypes.

Regarding time point: 4-8 weeks after completion of therapy. A word on this clone: Its target is not known.

Data came from immunoSEQ multiplex PCR; TCRdb stores just in-frame clones and leaves some out. The table includes a few thousand clones, less than 80% detected once. Looked up from germline, CDR1 is SGHTA and CDR2 is FQGTGA. With 3 bases removed from V and 3 bases from J, the gap between germline ends came to 14 bases. This CDR3 region has 15 residues. V and J are TRBV7-3 and TRBJ1-1; a possible D gene is TRBD1 (6 bases). The sample in question was CD8+ T cells from blood, obtained after autologous CMV-specific T cell therapy. The clonotype was recovered from a human patient who had received a solid organ transplant and had CMV disease. T cells may partly derive from the graft donor. CDR3 nucleotides: TGTGCCAGCAGCTTTAACCTGGACAGAGACACTGAAGCTTTCTTT. Translating it yields CASSFNLDRDTEAFF.